This TCR beta chain comes out of a study of T cell responses to AZD1222 COVID-19 vaccine. Study-wide context: Combined were second doses at about 4 or about 12 weeks.

Using immunoSEQ multiplex PCR, the repertoire was profiled, and TCRdb retains in-frame clones only, with some absent. Among roughly 110,000 clones, around nine tenths were seen once, and the ten largest hold around 12%. The CDR3 contains 15 residues. Germline V gene data show CDR1 as SEHNR and CDR2 as FQNEAQ (reference sequence). V lost 5 bases, J lost 0 bases, and 5 bases stayed unmatched. Study-wide results and caveats: Only after the peak T cell response were repertoires sampled. White British donors predominated, females outnumbered males, and clonal diversity was possibly underestimated.

About this clone: Its antigen is currently unknown. This sample also contains other DNA sequences that code for the same CDR3.

The V gene is TRBV7-9, the J gene TRBJ1-1; 8 bases fit TRBD1. The sequence was obtained from an adult in good health. The sample was peripheral blood, taken on day 0 of AZD1222 vaccination. The chain's CDR3 is CASSPRQGLNTEAFF. In DNA, the CDR3 is TGTGCCAGCAGCCCCCGACAGGGGTTGAACACTGAAGCTTTCTTT.